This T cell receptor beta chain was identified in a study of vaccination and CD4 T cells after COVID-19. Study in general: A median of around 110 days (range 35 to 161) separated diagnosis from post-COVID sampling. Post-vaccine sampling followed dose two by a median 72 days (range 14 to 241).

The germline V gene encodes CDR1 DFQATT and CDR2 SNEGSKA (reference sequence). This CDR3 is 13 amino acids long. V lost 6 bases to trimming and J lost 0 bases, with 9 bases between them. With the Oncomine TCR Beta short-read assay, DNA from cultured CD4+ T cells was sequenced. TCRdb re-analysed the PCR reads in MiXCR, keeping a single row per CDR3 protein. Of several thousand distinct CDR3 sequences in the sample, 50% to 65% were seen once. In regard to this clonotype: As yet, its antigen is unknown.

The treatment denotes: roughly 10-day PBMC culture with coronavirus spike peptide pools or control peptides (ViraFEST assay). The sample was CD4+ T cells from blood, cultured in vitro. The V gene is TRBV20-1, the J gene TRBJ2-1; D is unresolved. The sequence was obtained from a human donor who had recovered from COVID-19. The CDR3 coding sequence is TGCAGTGCCCGGCATAGCTCCTACAATGAGCAGTTCTTC. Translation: CSARHSSYNEQFF.